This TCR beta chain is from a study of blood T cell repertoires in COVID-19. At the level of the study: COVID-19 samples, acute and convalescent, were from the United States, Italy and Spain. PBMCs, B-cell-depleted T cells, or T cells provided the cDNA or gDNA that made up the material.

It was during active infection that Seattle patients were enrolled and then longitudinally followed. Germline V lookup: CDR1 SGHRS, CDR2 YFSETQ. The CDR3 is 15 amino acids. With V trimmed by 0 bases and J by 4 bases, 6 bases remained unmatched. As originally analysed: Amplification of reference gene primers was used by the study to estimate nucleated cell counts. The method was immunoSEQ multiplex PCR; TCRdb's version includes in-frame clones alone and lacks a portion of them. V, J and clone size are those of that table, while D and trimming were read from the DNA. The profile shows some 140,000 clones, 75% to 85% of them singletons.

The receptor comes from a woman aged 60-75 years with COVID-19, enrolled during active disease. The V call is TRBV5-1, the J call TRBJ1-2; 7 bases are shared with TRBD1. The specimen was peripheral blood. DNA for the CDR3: TGCGCCAGCAGCTTGGACAGGGGATACGCCTATGGCTACACCTTC. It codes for CASSLDRGYAYGYTF. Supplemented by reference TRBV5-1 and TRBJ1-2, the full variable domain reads KAGVTQTPRYLIKTRGQQVTLSCSPISGHRSVSWYQQTPGQGLQFLFEYFSETQRNKGNFPGRFSGRQFSNSRSEMNVSTLELGDSALYLCASSLDRGYAYGYTFGSGTRLTVV.